This T cell receptor beta chain stems from a study of blood T cell repertoires in COVID-19. Profiled with immunoSEQ multiplex PCR; TCRdb holds only in-frame clones, not every one. This table has roughly 430,000 clones, nearly 90% appearing once. The CDR3 spans 14 residues. Germline CDR1 and CDR2: LNHDA and SQIVND (reference sequence). The V gene lost 3 bases and the J gene lost 3 bases, with 11 bases spanning the gap. Enrolled through a virtual design, the participants were between roughly 18 and 100 years of age and came from 24 US areas. Participant reports of clinical history set cohort assignment. Exposed participants came across a COVID-19 case within 2 weeks before study entry.

The sequenced sample consisted of PBMCs or T cells enriched from blood (not recorded which). This chain joins TRBV19 and TRBJ1-1; D gene ambiguous. The sequence was collected from a woman aged 18-29 years who had been exposed to COVID-19. The CDR3 nucleotides read TGTGCCAGTAGTATCGGGGTTGTGTACACTGAAGCTTTCTTT. It yields the protein CASSIGVVYTEAFF.